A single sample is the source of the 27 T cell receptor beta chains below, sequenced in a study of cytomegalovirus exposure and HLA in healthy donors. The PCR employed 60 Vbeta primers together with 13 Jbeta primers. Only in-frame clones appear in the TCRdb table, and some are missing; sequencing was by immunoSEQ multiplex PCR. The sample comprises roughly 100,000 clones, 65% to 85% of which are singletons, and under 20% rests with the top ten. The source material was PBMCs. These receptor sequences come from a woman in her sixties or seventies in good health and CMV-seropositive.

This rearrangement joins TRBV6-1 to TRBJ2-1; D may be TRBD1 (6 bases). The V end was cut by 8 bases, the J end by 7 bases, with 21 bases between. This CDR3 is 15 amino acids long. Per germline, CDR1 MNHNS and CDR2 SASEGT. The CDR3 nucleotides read TGTGCCAGCCCCCGGGCGACAGGAATTCGGAATGAGCAGTTCTTC. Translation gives CASPRATGIRNEQFF.

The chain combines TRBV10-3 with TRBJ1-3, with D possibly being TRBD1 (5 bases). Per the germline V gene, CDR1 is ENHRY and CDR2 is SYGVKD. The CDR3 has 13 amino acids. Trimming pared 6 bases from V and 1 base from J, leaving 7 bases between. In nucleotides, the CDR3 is TGTGCCATCAGCCAGGGATCTGGAAACACCATATATTTT. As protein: CAISQGSGNTIYF.

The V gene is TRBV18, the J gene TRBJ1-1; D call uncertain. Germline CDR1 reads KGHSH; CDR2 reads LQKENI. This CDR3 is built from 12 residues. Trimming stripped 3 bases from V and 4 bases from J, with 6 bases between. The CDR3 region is CASSPQRTEAFF. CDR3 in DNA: TGTGCCAGCTCACCTCAGCGCACTGAAGCTTTCTTT.

The CDR3 sequence: CAISESRQDIGNTIYF. The CDR3 DNA reads TGTGCCATCAGTGAGTCAAGGCAGGATATTGGAAACACCATATATTTT. The chain links TRBV10-3 to TRBJ1-3; D gene ambiguous. The CDR3 runs 16 residues. Deletions cut 0 bases from V and 3 bases from J, with 12 bases between. Germline CDR1 reads ENHRY; CDR2 reads SYGVKD.

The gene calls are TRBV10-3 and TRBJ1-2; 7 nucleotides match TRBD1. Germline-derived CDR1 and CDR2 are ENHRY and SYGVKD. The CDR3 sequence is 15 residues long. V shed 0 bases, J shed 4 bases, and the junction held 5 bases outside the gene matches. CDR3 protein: CAISESDRVGYGYTF. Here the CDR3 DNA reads TGTGCCATCAGTGAGTCTGACAGGGTAGGCTATGGCTACACCTTC.

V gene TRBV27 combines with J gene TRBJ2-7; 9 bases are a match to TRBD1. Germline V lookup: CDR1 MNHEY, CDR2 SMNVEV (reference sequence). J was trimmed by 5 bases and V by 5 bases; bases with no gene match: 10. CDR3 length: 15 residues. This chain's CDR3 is CASSPPPGQGDEQYF. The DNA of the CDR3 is TGTGCCAGCAGTCCACCCCCGGGACAGGGAGACGAGCAGTACTTC.

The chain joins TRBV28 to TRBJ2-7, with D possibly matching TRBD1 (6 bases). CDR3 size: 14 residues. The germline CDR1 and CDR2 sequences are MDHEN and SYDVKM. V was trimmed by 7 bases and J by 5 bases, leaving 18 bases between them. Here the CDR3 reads CASISWGQGDEQYF. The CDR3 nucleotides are TGTGCCAGCATTAGCTGGGGGCAGGGCGACGAGCAGTACTTC.

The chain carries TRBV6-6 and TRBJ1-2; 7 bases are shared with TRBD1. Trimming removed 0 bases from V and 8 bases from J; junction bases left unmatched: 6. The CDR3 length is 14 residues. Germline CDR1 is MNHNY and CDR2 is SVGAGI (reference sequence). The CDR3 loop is CASSYSIRTGGYTF. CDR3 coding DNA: TGTGCCAGCAGTTACTCGATAAGGACAGGCGGCTACACCTTC.

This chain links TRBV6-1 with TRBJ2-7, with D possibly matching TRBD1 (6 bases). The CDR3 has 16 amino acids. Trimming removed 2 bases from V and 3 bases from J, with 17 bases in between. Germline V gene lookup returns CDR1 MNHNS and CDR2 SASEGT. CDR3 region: CASSEPGAVKDYEQYF. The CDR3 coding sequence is TGTGCCAGCAGTGAACCAGGGGCAGTCAAAGACTACGAGCAGTACTTC.

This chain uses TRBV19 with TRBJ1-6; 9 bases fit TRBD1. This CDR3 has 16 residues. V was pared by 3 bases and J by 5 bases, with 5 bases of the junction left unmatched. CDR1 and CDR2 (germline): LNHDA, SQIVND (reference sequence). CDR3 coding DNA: TGTGCCAGTAGTATCAGGACAGGGGCCAATAATTCACCCCTCCACTTT. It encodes CASSIRTGANNSPLHF.

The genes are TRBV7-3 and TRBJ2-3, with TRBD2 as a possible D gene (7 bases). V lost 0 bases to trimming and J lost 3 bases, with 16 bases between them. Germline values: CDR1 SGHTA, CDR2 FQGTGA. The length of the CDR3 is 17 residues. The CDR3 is CASSLTGGRGATDTQYF. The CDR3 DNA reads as TGTGCCAGCAGCTTAACGGGGGGTCGGGGGGCAACAGATACGCAGTATTTT.

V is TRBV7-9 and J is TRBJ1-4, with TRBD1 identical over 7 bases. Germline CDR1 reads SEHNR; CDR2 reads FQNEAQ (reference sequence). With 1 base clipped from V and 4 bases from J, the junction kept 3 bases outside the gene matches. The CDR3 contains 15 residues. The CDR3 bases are TGTGCCAGCAGCTTAGAGGGACAGATTAATGAAAAACTGTTTTTT. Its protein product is CASSLEGQINEKLFF.

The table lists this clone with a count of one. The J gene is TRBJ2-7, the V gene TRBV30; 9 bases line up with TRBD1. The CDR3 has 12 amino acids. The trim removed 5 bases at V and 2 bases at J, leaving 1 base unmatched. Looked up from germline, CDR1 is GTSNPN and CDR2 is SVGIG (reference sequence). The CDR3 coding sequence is TGTGCCTGGGACAGGGGGACCTACGAGCAGTACTTC. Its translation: CAWDRGTYEQYF. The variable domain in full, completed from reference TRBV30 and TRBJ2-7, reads SQTIHQWPATLVQPVGSPLSLECTVEGTSNPNLYWYRQAAGRGLQLLFYSVGIGQISSEVPQNLSASRPQDRQFILSSKKLLLSDSGFYLCAWDRGTYEQYFGPGTRLTVT.

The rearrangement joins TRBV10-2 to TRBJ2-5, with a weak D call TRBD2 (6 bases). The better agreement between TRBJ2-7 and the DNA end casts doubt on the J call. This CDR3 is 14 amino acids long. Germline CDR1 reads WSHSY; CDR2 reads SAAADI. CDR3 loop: CASSELQTSYEQYF. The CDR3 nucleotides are TGCGCCAGCAGTGAGCTGCAGACTAGCTACGAGCAGTACTTC.

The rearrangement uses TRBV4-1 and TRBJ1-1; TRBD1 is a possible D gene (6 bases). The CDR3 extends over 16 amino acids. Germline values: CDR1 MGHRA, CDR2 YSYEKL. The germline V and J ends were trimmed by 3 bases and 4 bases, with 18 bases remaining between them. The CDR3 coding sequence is TGCGCCAGCAGCCAGACGGGGGGGGCTATTGGCACTGAAGCTTTCTTT. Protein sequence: CASSQTGGAIGTEAFF.

CDR3 sequence (DNA): TGTGCCAGCAGCCCAGGGCCACCCTACGAGCAGTACTTC. Amino acids: CASSPGPPYEQYF. The chain employs TRBV27 and TRBJ2-7; possibly TRBD1 for D (5 bases). From germline, CDR1 is MNHEY and CDR2 SMNVEV (reference sequence). The CDR3 spans 13 residues. The V end lost 6 bases, the J end lost 2 bases, and 11 bases lay between the germline ends.

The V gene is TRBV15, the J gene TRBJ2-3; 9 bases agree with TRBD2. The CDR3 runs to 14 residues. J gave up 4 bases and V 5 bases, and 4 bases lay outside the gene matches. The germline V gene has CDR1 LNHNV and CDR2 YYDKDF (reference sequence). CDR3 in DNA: TGTGCCACCAGCGGCGGGAGGGCCCCAGATACGCAGTATTTT. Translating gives CATSGGRAPDTQYF.

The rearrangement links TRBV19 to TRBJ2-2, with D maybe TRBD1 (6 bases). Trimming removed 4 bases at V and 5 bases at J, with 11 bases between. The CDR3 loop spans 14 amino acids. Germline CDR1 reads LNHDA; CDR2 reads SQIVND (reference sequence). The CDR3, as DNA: TGTGCCAGTAGTAAGGACAGAATAACCGGGGAGCTGTTTTTT. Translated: CASSKDRITGELFF.

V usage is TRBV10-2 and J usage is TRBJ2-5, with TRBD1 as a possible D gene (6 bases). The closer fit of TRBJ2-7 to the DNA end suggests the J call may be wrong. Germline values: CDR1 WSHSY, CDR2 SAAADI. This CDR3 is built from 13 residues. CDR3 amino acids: CASSGTDRYEQYF. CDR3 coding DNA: TGCGCCAGCAGTGGGACCGACAGGTACGAGCAGTACTTC.

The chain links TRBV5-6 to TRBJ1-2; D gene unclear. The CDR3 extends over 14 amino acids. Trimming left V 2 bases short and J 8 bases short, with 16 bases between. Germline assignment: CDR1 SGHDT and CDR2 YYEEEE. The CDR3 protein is CASSFPTRGSGYTF. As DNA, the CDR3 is TGTGCCAGCAGCTTTCCTACCCGAGGGTCCGGCTACACCTTC.

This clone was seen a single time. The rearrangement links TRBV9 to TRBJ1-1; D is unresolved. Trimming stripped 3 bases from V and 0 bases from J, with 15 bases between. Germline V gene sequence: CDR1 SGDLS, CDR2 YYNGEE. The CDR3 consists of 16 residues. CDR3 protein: CASSGGGQMLNTEAFF. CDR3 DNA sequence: TGTGCCAGCAGCGGCGGCGGGCAGATGCTGAACACTGAAGCTTTCTTT.

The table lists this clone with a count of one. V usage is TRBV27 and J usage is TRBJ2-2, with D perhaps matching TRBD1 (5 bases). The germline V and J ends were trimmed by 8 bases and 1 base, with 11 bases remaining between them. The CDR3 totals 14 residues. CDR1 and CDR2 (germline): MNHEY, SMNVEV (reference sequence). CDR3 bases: TGTGCCAGCGAACTAACAGGGAACACCGGGGAGCTGTTTTTT. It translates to CASELTGNTGELFF.

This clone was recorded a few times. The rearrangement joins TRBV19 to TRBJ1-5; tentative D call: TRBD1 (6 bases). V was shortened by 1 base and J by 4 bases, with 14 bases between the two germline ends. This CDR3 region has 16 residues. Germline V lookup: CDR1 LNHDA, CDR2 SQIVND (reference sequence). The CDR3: CASSIGGLGTNQPQHF. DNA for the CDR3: TGTGCCAGTAGTATAGGTGGGCTGGGGACAAATCAGCCCCAGCATTTT.

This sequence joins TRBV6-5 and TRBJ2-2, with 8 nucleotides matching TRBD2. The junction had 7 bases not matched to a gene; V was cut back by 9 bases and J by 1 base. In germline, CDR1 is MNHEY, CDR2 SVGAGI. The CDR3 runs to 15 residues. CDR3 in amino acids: CASSSSGLNTGELFF. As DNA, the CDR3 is TGTGCCAGTTCCTCTAGCGGGTTGAACACCGGGGAGCTGTTTTTT.

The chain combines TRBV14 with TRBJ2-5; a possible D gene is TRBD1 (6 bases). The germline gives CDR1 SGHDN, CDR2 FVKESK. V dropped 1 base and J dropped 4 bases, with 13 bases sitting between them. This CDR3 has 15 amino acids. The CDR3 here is CASSQVHRVVETQYF. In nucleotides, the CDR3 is TGTGCCAGCAGCCAAGTTCACAGGGTTGTAGAGACCCAGTACTTC.

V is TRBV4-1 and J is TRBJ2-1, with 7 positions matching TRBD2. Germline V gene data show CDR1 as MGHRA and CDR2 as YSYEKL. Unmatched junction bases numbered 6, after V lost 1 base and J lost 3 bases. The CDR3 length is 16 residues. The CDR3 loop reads CASSQGSLAVYNEQFF. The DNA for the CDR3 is TGCGCCAGCAGCCAAGGAAGTCTAGCGGTCTACAATGAGCAGTTCTTC.

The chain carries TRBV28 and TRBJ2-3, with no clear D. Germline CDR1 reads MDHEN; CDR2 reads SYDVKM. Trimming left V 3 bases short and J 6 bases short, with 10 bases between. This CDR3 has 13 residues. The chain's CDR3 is CASSFGAPDTQYF. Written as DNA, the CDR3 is TGTGCCAGCAGTTTTGGAGCTCCCGATACGCAGTATTTT.